This T cell receptor (beta chain) is from a study of blood T cell repertoires in COVID-19 (dated by TCRdb to 2018 to 2020). Looking at the study overall: Collaborator samples came from the United States, Italy and Spain and covered acute and convalescent phases of COVID-19. Where available, HLA class I and class II types were taken from metadata supplied by the sample provider and were not determined by assay-based typing. Subjects who had been exposed to COVID-19, were actively infected with it, or had recovered from it provided the deeply sampled blood TCRbeta repertoires that made up the dataset. Samples came from the ongoing ImmuneRACE study (first 160 participants) plus 1,254 subjects from 6 global collaborators. The sample metadata nearly always contained a de-identified subject ID, COVID-19 status, age in years and sex. The material from the prospective study consisted of cDNA or gDNA derived from T cells, B-cell-depleted T cells, or PBMCs. The repertoires were released in a freely available public database meant as a resource for research on the immune response to SARS-CoV-2. Overall study results and their limits: The quantity of clinical and demographic metadata differed by source and by participant and was supplied without curation.

TCRbeta CDR3 regions were amplified from genomic DNA using the immunoSEQ Assay, a bias-controlled multiplex PCR. In the paper's pipeline: Within the assay, amplification of reference gene primers was used to estimate how many nucleated cells each sample contained. To quantify the absolute abundance of each unique TCRbeta CDR3 rearrangement, sequence reads were collapsed and filtered. For each sample, productive Simpson clonality was calculated by taking the square root of Simpson's diversity index across productive rearrangements. As stored in TCRdb, this immuneACCESS dataset retains in-frame rearrangements with V and J assigned. A fraction of the clones does not appear; measured against another copy, unresolved V genes explain less than half of the discrepancy, and the remainder lacks a known reason. V and J calls and clone size come straight from that table; D and trimming were deduced from the DNA. The sample yields 200,000 to 300,000 clones; around nine tenths were counted once. The ten biggest clones cover under 9% of the sample.

The collaborating institutions used their own protocols to collect whole blood in K2EDTA tubes. For TCRbeta analysis, collaborators shipped samples in one of three forms: frozen whole blood, isolated PBMCs, or DNA extracted from either of those sample types. From a lookup of the germline V gene, CDR1 and CDR2 are KGHSH and LQKENI. V sheds 2 bases and J sheds 3 bases, leaving 7 bases between their ends. Spanning cysteine to phenylalanine, the CDR3 consists of 14 amino acids. Only the CDR3 region is kept as DNA, spanning 42 bases read in frame from base 1. This clone was observed a handful of times. It has no known antigen specificity. Base-call qualities are not available, and no considerably larger clone is one nucleotide away.

The sample consisted of peripheral blood. The V gene is TRBV18 and the J gene is TRBJ1-4; no D segment can be confidently identified. This receptor was obtained from a woman aged 65 to 85 with active or convalescent COVID-19. For the CDR3, the sequence is CASSPGTPNEKLFF. The nucleotide sequence is TGTGCCAGCTCACCAGGCACACCTAATGAAAAACTGTTTTTT.